This T cell receptor (beta chain) came from a study of OX40 agonist ivuxolimab in advanced cancers. Looking at the study overall: The mean age was roughly 60 years, ranging from about 20 to 90, with approximately 83% of participants male. Study-wide findings and caveats: Averaging showed that CD8+ T cells had more expanded clones than CD4+ did.

Germline assignment: CDR1 SGDLS and CDR2 YYNGEE. V shed 3 bases and J 4 bases; nucleotides not matched to a gene: 11. This CDR3 spans 16 amino acids. Regarding this clone: The antigen is undetermined.

Sequenced by immunoSEQ multiplex PCR; TCRdb stores in-frame clones only, minus some. The sample holds around 67,000 clones; 75% to 85% are singletons and the top ten take 1.2%. The TCR sequence derives from an adult with an advanced solid tumor such as melanoma, head and neck, liver or kidney cancer. The sample in question was CD4+ or CD8+ T cells sorted from blood, obtained in a trial of the OX40 agonist ivuxolimab. This chain uses TRBV9 with TRBJ2-7; 9 bases fit TRBD1. CDR3 region: CASSGWDRAPSYEQYF. CDR3 DNA: TGTGCCAGCAGCGGATGGGACAGGGCGCCCTCTTACGAGCAGTACTTC.